Listed here is a single TCR beta chain. These data belong to a study of T cells in Graves' hyperthyroidism and ophthalmopathy. Template material for amplifying TCR beta CDR3 regions consisted of RNA transcripts. The TCR CDR3 was amplified in a first-round RT-PCR using the HTBI primer set. Each CDR3 protein gets one entry after TCRdb re-called the multiplex PCR reads with MiXCR. In the table there are a few hundred thousand distinct CDR3 sequences, 15% to 18% of which are singletons. Germline V gives CDR1 SGHRS, CDR2 YFSETQ. V dropped 3 bases and J dropped 5 bases, with 12 bases sitting between them. The CDR3 totals 13 residues. The definition of stable Graves' hyperthyroidism was no ophthalmopathy progression within 18 months. Exclusion followed for patients with uncontrolled infection, other autoimmune disease, pregnancy or lactation.

Sequenced input: blood. The chain couples TRBV5-1 to TRBJ2-7; no firm D call. The source of this sequence is a woman aged 30 to 39 with Graves' hyperthyroidism. This CDR3 is CASSSNPSDEQYF. The CDR3, as DNA: TGCGCCAGCAGCTCAAACCCTTCGGACGAGCAGTACTTC.